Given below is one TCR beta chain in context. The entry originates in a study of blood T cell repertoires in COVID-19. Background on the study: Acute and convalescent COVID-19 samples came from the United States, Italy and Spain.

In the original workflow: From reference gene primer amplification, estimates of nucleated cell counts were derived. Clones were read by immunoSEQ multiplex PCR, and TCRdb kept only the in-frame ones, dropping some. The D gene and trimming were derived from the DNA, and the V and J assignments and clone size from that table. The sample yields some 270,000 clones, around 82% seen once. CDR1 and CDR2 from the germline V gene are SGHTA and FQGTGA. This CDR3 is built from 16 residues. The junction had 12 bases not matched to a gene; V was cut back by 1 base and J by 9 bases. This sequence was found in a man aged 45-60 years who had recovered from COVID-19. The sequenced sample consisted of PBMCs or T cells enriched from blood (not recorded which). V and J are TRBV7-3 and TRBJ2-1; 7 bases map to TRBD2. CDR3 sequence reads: CASSLNPGGGALEQFF. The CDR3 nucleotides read TGTGCCAGCAGCTTAAATCCGGGAGGTGGGGCTCTTGAGCAGTTCTTC. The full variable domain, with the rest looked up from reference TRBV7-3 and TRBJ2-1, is GAGVSQTPSNKVTEKGKYVELRCDPISGHTALYWYRQSLGQGPEFLIYFQGTGAADDSGLPNDRFFAVRPEGSVSTLKIQRTERGDSAVYLCASSLNPGGGALEQFFGPGTRLTVL.